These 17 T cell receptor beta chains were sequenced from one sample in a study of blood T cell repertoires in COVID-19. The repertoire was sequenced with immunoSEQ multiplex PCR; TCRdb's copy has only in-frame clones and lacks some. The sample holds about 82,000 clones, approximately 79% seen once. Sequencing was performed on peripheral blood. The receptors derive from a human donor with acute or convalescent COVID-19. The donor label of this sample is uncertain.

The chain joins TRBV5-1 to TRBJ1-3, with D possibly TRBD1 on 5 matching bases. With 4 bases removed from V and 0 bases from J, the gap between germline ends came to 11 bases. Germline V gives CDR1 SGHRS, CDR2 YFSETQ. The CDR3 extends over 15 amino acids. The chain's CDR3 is CASSITGNSGNTIYF. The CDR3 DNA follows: TGCGCCAGCAGCATAACAGGAAACTCTGGAAACACCATATATTTT.

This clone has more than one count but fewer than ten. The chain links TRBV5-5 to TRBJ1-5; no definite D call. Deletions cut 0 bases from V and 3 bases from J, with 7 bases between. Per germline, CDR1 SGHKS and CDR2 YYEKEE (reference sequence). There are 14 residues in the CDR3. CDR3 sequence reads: CASSLGQNNQPQHF. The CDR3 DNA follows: TGTGCCAGCAGCTTGGGGCAGAACAATCAGCCCCAGCATTTT.

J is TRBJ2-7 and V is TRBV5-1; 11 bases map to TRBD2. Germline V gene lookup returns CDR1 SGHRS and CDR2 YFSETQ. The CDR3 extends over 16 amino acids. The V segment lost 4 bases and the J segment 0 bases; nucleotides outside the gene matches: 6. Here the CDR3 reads CASSPGLAGPSYEQYF. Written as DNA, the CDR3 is TGCGCCAGCAGCCCAGGACTAGCGGGTCCCTCCTACGAGCAGTACTTC. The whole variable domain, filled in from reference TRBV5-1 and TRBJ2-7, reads KAGVTQTPRYLIKTRGQQVTLSCSPISGHRSVSWYQQTPGQGLQFLFEYFSETQRNKGNFPGRFSGRQFSNSRSEMNVSTLELGDSALYLCASSPGLAGPSYEQYFGPGTRLTVT.

CDR3 region: CASSPQRGRTDTQYF. As DNA, the CDR3 is TGTGCCAGCAGTCCCCAGCGGGGGCGCACAGATACGCAGTATTTT. This chain connects TRBV6-4 to TRBJ2-3; 8 nucleotides match TRBD2. Germline V gene lookup returns CDR1 MRHNA and CDR2 SNTAGT. V was pared by 5 bases and J by 1 base, with 5 bases of the junction left unmatched. This CDR3 region has 15 residues.

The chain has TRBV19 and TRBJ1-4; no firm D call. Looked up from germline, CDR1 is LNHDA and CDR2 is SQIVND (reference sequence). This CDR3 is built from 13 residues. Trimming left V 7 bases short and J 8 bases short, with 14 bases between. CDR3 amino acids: CASTEEAREKLFF. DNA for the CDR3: TGTGCCAGTACCGAGGAGGCCCGGGAAAAACTGTTTTTT.

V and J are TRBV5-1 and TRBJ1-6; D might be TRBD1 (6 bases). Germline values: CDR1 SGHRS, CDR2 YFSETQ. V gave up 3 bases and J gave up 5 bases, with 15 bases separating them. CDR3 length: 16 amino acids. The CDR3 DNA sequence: TGCGCCAGCAGCTCCAGGGGAGAGATGGATAATTCACCCCTCCACTTT. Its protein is CASSSRGEMDNSPLHF.

CDR3 loop: CASSETSGLDTQYF. In nucleotides, the CDR3 is TGTGCCAGCAGTGAGACTAGCGGTTTAGATACGCAGTATTTT. This chain joins TRBV2 and TRBJ2-3; 9 nucleotides align to TRBD2. J gave up 5 bases and V 3 bases, and 3 bases lay outside the gene matches. CDR1 and CDR2 from the germline V gene are SNHLY and FYNNEI. This CDR3 spans 14 amino acids. Using reference TRBV2 and TRBJ2-3 for the parts outside the CDR3, the full variable domain is EPEVTQTPSHQVTQMGQEVILRCVPISNHLYFYWYRQILGQKVEFLVSFYNNEISEKSEIFDDQFSVERPDGSNFTLKIRSTKLEDSAMYFCASSETSGLDTQYFGPGTRLTVL.

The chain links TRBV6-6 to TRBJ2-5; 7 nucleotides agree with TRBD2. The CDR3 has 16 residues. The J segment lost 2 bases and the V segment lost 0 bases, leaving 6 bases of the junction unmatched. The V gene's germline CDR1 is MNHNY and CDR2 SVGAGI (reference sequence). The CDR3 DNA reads TGTGCCAGCAGTTACTCGGTAGTGGGGGGGCAAGAGACCCAGTACTTC. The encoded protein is CASSYSVVGGQETQYF.

CDR3 nucleotide sequence: TGTGCCAGCAGCCACTTGAGCTCCTACAATGAGCAGTTCTTC. Its protein is CASSHLSSYNEQFF. The genes are TRBV3-1 (or the pseudogene TRBV3-2) and TRBJ2-1, with D unclear. V lost 3 bases and J lost 0, with 6 bases in between. The CDR3 sequence is 14 residues long. The germline V gene encodes CDR1 LGHDT and CDR2 YNNKEL (reference sequence).

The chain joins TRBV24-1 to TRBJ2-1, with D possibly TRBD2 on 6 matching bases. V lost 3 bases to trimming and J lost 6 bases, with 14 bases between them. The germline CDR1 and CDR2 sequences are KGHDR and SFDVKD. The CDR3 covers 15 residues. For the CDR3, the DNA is TGTGCCACCAGTGATCTACGGCAGGGAGGCAATGAGCAGTTCTTC. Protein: CATSDLRQGGNEQFF.

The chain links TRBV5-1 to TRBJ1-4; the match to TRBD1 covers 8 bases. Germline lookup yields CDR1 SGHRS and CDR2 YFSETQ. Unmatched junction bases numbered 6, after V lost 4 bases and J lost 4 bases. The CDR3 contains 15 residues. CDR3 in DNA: TGCGCCAGCAGCCAACAGGGGGGTCGTAATGAAAAACTGTTTTTT. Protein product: CASSQQGGRNEKLFF. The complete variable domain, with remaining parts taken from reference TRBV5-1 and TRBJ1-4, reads KAGVTQTPRYLIKTRGQQVTLSCSPISGHRSVSWYQQTPGQGLQFLFEYFSETQRNKGNFPGRFSGRQFSNSRSEMNVSTLELGDSALYLCASSQQGGRNEKLFFGSGTQLSVL.

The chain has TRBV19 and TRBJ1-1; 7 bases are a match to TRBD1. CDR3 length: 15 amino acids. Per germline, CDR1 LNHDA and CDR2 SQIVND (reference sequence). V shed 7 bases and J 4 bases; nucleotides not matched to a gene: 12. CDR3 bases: TGTGCCAGTAACGATTACAGGGGAGGCATCACTGAAGCTTTCTTT. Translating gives CASNDYRGGITEAFF. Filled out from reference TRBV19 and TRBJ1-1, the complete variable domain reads DGGITQSPKYLFRKEGQNVTLSCEQNLNHDAMYWYRQDPGQGLRLIYYSQIVNDFQKGDIAEGYSVSREKKESFPLTVTSAQKNPTAFYLCASNDYRGGITEAFFGQGTRLTVV.

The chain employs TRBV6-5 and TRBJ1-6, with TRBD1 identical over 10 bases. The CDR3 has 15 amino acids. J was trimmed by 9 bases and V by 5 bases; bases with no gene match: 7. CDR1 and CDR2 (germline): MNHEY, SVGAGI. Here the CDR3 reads CASSQFDRGLSPLHF. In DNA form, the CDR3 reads TGTGCCAGCAGTCAGTTCGACAGGGGGCTTTCACCCCTCCACTTT.

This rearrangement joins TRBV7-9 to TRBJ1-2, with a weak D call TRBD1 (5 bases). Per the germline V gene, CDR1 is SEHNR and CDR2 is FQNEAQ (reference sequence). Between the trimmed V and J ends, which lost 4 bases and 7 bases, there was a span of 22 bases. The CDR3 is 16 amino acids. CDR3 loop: CASSSDSQEKSFGYTF. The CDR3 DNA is TGTGCCAGCAGCTCCGACAGCCAAGAGAAATCTTTTGGCTACACCTTC.

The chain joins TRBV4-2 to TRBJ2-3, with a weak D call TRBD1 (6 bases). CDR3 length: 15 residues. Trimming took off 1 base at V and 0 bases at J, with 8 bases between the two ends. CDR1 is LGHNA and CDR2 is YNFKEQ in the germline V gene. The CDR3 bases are TGTGCCAGCAGCCAAGTAACAGGGAGCACAGATACGCAGTATTTT. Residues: CASSQVTGSTDTQYF.

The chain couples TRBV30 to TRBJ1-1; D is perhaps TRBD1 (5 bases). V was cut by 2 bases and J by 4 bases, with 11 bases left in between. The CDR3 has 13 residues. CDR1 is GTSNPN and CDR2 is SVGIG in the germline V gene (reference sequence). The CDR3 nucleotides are TGTGCCTGGAGTTCCACAAGGGGCACTGAAGCTTTCTTT. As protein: CAWSSTRGTEAFF.

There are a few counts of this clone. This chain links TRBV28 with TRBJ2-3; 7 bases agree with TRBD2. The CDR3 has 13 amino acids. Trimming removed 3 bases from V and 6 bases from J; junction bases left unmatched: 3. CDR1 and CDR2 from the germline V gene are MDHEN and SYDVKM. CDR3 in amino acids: CASSLGGDDTQYF. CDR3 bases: TGTGCCAGCAGTTTGGGGGGGGATGATACGCAGTATTTT.